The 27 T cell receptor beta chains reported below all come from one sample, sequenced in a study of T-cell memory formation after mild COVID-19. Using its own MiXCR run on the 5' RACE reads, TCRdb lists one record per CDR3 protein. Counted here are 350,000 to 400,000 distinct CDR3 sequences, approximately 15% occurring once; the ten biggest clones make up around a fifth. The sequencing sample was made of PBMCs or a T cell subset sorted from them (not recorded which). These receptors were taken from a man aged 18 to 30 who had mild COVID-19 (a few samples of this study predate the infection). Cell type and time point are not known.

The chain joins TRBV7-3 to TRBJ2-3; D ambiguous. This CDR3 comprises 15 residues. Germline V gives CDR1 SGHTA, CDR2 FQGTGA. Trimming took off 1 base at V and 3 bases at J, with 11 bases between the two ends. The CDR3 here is CASSLKARQTDTQYF. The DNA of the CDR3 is TGTGCCAGCAGCTTAAAGGCTAGGCAGACAGATACGCAGTATTTT.

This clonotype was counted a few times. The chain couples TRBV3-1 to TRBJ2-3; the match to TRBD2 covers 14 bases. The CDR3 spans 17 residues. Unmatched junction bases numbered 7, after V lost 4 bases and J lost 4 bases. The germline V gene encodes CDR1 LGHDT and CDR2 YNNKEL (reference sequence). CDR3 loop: CASSLGLAGGPADTQYF. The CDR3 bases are TGTGCCAGCAGCCTTGGACTAGCGGGGGGCCCCGCAGATACGCAGTATTTT.

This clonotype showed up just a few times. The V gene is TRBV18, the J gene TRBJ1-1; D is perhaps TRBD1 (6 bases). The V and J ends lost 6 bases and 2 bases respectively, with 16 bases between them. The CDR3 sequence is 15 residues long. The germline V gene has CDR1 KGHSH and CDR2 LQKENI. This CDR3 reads CASSRGGAGNTEAFF. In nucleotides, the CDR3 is TGTGCCAGCTCGCGCGGGGGGGCGGGCAACACTGAAGCTTTCTTT.

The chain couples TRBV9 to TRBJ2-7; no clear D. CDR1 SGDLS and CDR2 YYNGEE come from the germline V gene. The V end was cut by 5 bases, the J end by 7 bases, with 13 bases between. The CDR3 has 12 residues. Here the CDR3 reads CASRDNSREQYV. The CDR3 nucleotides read TGTGCCAGCAGAGATAACTCGCGAGAGCAGTACGTC.

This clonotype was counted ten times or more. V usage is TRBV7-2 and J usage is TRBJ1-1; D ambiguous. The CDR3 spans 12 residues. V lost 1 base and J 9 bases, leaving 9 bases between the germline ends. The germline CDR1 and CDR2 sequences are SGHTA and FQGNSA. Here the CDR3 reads CASSLGPRQAFF. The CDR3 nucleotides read TGTGCCAGCAGCTTAGGGCCAAGGCAAGCTTTCTTT. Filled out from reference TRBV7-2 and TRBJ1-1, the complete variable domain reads GAGVSQSPSNKVTEKGKDVELRCDPISGHTALYWYRQSLGQGLEFLIYFQGNSAPDKSGLPSDRFSAERTGGSVSTLTIQRTQQEDSAVYLCASSLGPRQAFFGQGTRLTVV.

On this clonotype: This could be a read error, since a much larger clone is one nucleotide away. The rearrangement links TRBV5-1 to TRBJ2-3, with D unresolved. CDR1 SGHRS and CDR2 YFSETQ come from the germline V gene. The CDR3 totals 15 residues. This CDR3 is CASSQEQTYTYTQYF. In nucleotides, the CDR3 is TGCGCCAGCAGCCAAGAACAGACATACACATATACGCAGTATTTT.

The CDR3 nucleotides are TGTGCCAGCAGTGAAGGGTATTCACCCCTCCACTTT. Protein product: CASSEGYSPLHF. The chain is built from TRBV2 and TRBJ1-6; D unresolved. There are 12 residues in the CDR3. The V end lost 1 base, the J end lost 8 bases, and 3 bases lay between the germline ends. Germline V gene data show CDR1 as SNHLY and CDR2 as FYNNEI.

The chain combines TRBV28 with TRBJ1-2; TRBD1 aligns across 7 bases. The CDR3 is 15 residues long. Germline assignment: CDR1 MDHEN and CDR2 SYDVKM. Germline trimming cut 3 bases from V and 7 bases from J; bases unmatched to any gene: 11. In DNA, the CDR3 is TGTGCCAGCAGTTTGTTTGGACAGGTGGTAGGTGGCTACACCTTC. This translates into CASSLFGQVVGGYTF.

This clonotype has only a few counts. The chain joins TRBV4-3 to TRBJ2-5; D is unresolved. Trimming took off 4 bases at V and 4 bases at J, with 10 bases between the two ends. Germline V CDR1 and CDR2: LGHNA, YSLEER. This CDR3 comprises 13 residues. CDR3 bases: TGCGCCAGCAGCCCTTTTTGGGGAGAGACCCAGTACTTC. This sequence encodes CASSPFWGETQYF.

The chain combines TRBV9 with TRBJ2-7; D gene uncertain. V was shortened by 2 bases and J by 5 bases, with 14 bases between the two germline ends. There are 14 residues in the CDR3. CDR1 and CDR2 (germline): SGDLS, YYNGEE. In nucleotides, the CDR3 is TGTGCCAGCAGCGTTGGCGCTTTCTCGCACGAGCAGTACTTC. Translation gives CASSVGAFSHEQYF.

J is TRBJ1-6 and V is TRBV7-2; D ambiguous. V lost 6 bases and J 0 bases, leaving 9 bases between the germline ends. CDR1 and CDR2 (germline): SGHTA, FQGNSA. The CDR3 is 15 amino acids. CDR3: CASRSGHSYNSPLHF. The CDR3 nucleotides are TGTGCCAGCAGATCCGGTCACTCCTATAATTCACCCCTCCACTTT. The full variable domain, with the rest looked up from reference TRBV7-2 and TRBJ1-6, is GAGVSQSPSNKVTEKGKDVELRCDPISGHTALYWYRQSLGQGLEFLIYFQGNSAPDKSGLPSDRFSAERTGGSVSTLTIQRTQQEDSAVYLCASRSGHSYNSPLHFGNGTRLTVT.

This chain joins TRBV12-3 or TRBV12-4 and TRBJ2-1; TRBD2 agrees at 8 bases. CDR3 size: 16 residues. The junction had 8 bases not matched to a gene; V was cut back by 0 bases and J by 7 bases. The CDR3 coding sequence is TGTGCCAGCAGTTTAGCGGGGCGGGGGGAAGGAAATGAGCAGTTCTTC. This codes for CASSLAGRGEGNEQFF.

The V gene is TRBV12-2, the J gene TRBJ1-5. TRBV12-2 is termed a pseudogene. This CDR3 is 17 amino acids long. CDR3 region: CASRLANWECNNQPQHF. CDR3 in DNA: TGTGCAAGTCGCTTAGCGAACTGGGAATGTAACAATCAGCCCCAGCATTTT.

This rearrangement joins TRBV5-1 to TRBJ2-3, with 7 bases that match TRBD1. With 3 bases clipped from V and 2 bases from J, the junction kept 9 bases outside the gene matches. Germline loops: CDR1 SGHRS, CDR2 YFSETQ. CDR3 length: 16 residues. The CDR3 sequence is CASSSPGGTDTDTQYF. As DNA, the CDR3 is TGCGCCAGCAGCTCGCCAGGGGGTACTGACACAGATACGCAGTATTTT.

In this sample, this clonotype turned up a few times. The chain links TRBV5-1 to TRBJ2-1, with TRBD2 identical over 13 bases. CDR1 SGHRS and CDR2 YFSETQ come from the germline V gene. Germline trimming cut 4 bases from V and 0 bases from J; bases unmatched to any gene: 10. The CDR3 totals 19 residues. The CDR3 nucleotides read TGCGCCAGCAGCCTTAGGACTAGCGGGGGACCTTTCTCCTACAATGAGCAGTTCTTC. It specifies CASSLRTSGGPFSYNEQFF.

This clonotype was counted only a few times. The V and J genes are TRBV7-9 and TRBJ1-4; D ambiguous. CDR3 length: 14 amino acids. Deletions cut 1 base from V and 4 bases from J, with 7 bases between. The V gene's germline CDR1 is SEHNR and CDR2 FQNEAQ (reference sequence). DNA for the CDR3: TGTGCCAGCAGCTTAGGAGATCTTAATGAAAAACTGTTTTTT. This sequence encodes CASSLGDLNEKLFF.

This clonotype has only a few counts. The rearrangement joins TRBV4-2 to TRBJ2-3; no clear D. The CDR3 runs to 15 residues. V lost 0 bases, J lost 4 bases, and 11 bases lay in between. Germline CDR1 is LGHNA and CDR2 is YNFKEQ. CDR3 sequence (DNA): TGTGCCAGCAGCCAAGAATGGCTGCGGCCAGATACGCAGTATTTT. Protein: CASSQEWLRPDTQYF.

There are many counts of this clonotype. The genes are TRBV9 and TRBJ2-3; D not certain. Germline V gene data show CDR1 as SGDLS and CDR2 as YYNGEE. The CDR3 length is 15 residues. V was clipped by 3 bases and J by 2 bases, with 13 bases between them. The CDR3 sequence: CASSGQTPTTDTQYF. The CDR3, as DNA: TGTGCCAGCAGCGGGCAGACCCCTACCACAGATACGCAGTATTTT.

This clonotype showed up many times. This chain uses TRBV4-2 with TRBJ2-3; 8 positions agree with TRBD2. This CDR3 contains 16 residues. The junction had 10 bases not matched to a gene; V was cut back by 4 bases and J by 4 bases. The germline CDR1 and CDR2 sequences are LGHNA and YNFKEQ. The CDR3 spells CASSPDGLADSDTQYF. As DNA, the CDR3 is TGTGCCAGCAGCCCCGACGGACTAGCAGACTCAGATACGCAGTATTTT.

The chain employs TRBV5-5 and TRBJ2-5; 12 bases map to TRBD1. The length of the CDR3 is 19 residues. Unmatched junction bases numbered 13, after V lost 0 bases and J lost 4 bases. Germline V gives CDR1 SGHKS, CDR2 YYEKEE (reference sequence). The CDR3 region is CASSLDRGQGAFLAETQYF. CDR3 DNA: TGTGCCAGCAGCTTGGATAGGGGACAGGGGGCCTTCCTGGCAGAGACCCAGTACTTC.

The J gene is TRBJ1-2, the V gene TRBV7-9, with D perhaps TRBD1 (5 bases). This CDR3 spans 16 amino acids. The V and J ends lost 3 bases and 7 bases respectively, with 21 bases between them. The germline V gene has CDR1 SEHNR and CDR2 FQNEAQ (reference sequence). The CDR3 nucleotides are TGTGCCAGCAGCTTGCTGGTGGAGACAGTGGCTGGTGGCTACACCTTC. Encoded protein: CASSLLVETVAGGYTF.

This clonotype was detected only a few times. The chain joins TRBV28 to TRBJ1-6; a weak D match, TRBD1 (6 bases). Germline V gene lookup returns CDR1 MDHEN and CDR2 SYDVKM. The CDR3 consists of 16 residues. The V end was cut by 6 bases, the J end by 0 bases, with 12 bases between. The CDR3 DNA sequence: TGTGCCAGCAGCGTCAGGGGAAGCTCCTATAATTCACCCCTCCACTTT. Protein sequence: CASSVRGSSYNSPLHF.

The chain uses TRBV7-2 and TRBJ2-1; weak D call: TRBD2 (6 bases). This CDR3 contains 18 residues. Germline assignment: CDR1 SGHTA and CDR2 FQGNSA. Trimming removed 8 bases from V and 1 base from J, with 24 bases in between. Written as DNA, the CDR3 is TGTGCCAGCTGTCACTCCCCGGGGGTGGATCCATCCTACAATGAGCAGTTCTTC. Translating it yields CASCHSPGVDPSYNEQFF.

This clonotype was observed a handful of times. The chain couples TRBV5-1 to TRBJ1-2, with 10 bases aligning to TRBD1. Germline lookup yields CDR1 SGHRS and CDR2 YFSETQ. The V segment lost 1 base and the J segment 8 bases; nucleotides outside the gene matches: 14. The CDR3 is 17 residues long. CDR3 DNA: TGCGCCAGCAGCTTGCCTCGACAGGGGGCGCGTACAGAGGGCTACACCTTC. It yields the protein CASSLPRQGARTEGYTF.

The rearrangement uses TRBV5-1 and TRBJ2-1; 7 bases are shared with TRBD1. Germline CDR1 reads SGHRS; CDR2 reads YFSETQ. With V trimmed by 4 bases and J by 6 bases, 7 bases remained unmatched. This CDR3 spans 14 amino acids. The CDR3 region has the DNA TGCGCCAGCAGCGCATACAGGGGAAGCAATGAGCAGTTCTTC. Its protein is CASSAYRGSNEQFF.

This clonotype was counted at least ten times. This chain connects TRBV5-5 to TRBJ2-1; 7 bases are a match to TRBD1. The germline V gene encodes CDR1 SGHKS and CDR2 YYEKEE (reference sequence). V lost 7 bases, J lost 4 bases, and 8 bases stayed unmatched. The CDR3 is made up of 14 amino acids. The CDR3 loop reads CASVTGTAYNEQFF. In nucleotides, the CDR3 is TGTGCCAGCGTAACCGGGACAGCTTACAATGAGCAGTTCTTC.

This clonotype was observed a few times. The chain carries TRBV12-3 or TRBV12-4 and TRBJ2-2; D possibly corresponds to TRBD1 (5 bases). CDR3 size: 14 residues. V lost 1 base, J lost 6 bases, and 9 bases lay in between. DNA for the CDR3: TGTGCCAGCAGTTTAGAGCAGGGCCCCGGGGAGCTGTTTTTT. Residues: CASSLEQGPGELFF.